The 31 T cell receptor beta chains below were found in one sample sequenced in a study of cytomegalovirus exposure and HLA in healthy donors. PCR employed 60 Vbeta and 13 Jbeta primers. Sequencing was performed with immunoSEQ multiplex PCR; in TCRdb, only in-frame clones are kept and a portion is missing. The table records over 90,000 clones, more than 70% of them present only once. Sequenced sample: PBMCs. The receptors originated from a woman aged 60-75 years in good health and CMV-seropositive.

This chain uses TRBV20-1 with TRBJ2-7; D perhaps matches TRBD2 (5 bases). The length of the CDR3 is 11 residues. Germline V gene data show CDR1 as DFQATT and CDR2 as SNEGSKA (reference sequence). The germline V and J ends were trimmed by 3 bases and 7 bases, with 10 bases remaining between them. CDR3 in DNA: TGCAGTGCTAGTGACCCGGGAGAGCAGTACTTC. Protein sequence: CSASDPGEQYF.

The chain joins TRBV6-1 to TRBJ1-1, with 8 bases that match TRBD1. V shed 6 bases, J shed 7 bases, and the junction held 7 bases outside the gene matches. The CDR3 is made up of 13 amino acids. Germline CDR1 MNHNS, CDR2 SASEGT. In DNA, the CDR3 is TGTGCCAGCAGGAGGACAGGGACAAATGAAGCTTTCTTT. Its protein product is CASRRTGTNEAFF.

The rearrangement links TRBV30 to TRBJ1-5, with a possible D match to TRBD1 (6 bases). The CDR3 runs 17 residues. Per germline, CDR1 GTSNPN and CDR2 SVGIG (reference sequence). Between the trimmed V and J ends, which lost 2 bases and 4 bases, there was a span of 21 bases. In DNA, the CDR3 is TGTGCCTGGAGTTTACGGGGAGGGGGGCCTGGTAATCAGCCCCAGCATTTT. Translation gives CAWSLRGGGPGNQPQHF.

The chain joins TRBV5-4 to TRBJ2-5; D perhaps matches TRBD2 (5 bases). The CDR3 length is 13 residues. Germline assignment: CDR1 SGHNT and CDR2 YYREEE (reference sequence). Trimming took 2 bases from V and 3 from J, leaving 8 bases between them. The CDR3 reads CASSLIGKETQYF. CDR3 nucleotide sequence: TGTGCCAGCAGCTTAATCGGGAAAGAGACCCAGTACTTC.

The rearrangement links TRBV29-1 to TRBJ1-1, with D maybe TRBD1 (6 bases). Germline V CDR1 and CDR2: SQVTM, ANQGSEA. The CDR3 length is 12 residues. V was cut by 6 bases and J by 3 bases, with 11 bases left in between. The DNA for the CDR3 is TGCAGCGTCCGAAGACAGGACACTGAAGCTTTCTTT. Its protein product is CSVRRQDTEAFF. The full variable domain, with the rest looked up from reference TRBV29-1 and TRBJ1-1, is SAVISQKPSRDICQRGTSLTIQCQVDSQVTMMFWYRQQPGQSLTLIATANQGSEATYESGFVIDKFPISRPNLTFSTLTVSNMSPEDSSIYLCSVRRQDTEAFFGQGTRLTVV.

The chain has TRBV6-6 and TRBJ2-7; D might be TRBD1 (6 bases). Deletions cut 11 bases from V and 0 bases from J, with 11 bases between. Germline CDR1 MNHNY, CDR2 SVGAGI (reference sequence). The CDR3 covers 12 residues. The CDR3, as DNA: TGTGCCGCTGGACAGCTCTCCTACGAGCAGTACTTC. Residues: CAAGQLSYEQYF.

This clone was detected only a few times. The V and J genes are TRBV7-6 and TRBJ1-1; TRBD1 aligns across 7 bases. V was clipped by 8 bases and J by 5 bases; unmatched bases: 11. Germline loops: CDR1 SGHVS, CDR2 FNYEAQ. The CDR3 is 14 amino acids. Here the CDR3 DNA reads TGTGCCAGCTCCCAAACAGGGGCTCCAACTGAAGCTTTCTTT. Encoded protein: CASSQTGAPTEAFF.

This clone has a single count. The gene calls are TRBV18 and TRBJ2-5; a possible D gene is TRBD2 (6 bases). Trimming removed 6 bases from V and 5 bases from J, with 13 bases in between. The germline CDR1 and CDR2 sequences are KGHSH and LQKENI. The CDR3 loop spans 13 amino acids. CDR3 amino acids: CASSQSAGETQYF. The CDR3 DNA reads as TGTGCCAGCTCTCAATCGGCGGGGGAGACCCAGTACTTC.

This sequence joins TRBV11-2 and TRBJ1-1; D not resolved. CDR1 is SGHAT, CDR2 FQNNGV, per germline. The V and J ends lost 4 bases and 5 bases respectively, with 11 bases between them. The CDR3 loop spans 13 amino acids. CDR3 residues: CASSSGGRTEAFF. DNA for the CDR3: TGTGCCAGCAGCTCGGGCGGGAGGACTGAAGCTTTCTTT.

The chain couples TRBV2 to TRBJ1-2, with D perhaps TRBD1 (6 bases). The CDR3 has 15 residues. In germline, CDR1 is SNHLY, CDR2 FYNNEI. V was pared by 2 bases and J by 0 bases, with 10 bases between. CDR3 region: CASSELDSSNYGYTF. The CDR3 nucleotides are TGTGCCAGCAGTGAATTGGACAGCTCTAACTATGGCTACACCTTC.

This chain joins TRBV9 and TRBJ2-5, with unresolved D. This CDR3 is built from 15 residues. CDR1 and CDR2 (germline): SGDLS, YYNGEE. Trimming took off 0 bases at V and 3 bases at J, with 12 bases between the two ends. The CDR3 loop reads CASSVGPRVEETQYF. CDR3 nucleotides: TGTGCCAGCAGCGTAGGCCCCCGAGTGGAAGAGACCCAGTACTTC.

This chain joins TRBV7-9 and TRBJ1-2; tentative D call: TRBD1 (6 bases). Germline CDR1 SEHNR, CDR2 FQNEAQ (reference sequence). V lost 4 bases and J 5 bases, leaving 14 bases between the germline ends. The CDR3 spans 14 residues. CDR3 nucleotide sequence: TGTGCCAGCAGCTCAGTATCCGGGACATATGGCTACACCTTC. The encoded protein is CASSSVSGTYGYTF.

This chain uses TRBV5-4 with TRBJ2-7; perhaps TRBD1 as D (5 bases). This CDR3 region has 16 residues. The V gene lost 0 bases and the J gene lost 0 bases, with 13 bases spanning the gap. Per germline, CDR1 SGHNT and CDR2 YYREEE (reference sequence). CDR3 protein: CASSLGGAPRSYEQYF. CDR3 sequence (DNA): TGTGCCAGCAGCTTGGGTGGGGCCCCGCGCTCCTACGAGCAGTACTTC.

This chain links TRBV2 with TRBJ2-3; D perhaps matches TRBD1 (5 bases). The V gene lost 4 bases and the J gene lost 3 bases, with 14 bases spanning the gap. There are 15 residues in the CDR3. CDR1 SNHLY and CDR2 FYNNEI come from the germline V gene. The CDR3 here is CASSGQGSSTDTQYF. CDR3 DNA: TGTGCCAGCAGTGGGCAGGGTTCCTCTACAGATACGCAGTATTTT.

The chain employs TRBV10-3 and TRBJ2-6; 9 positions match TRBD1. Germline values: CDR1 ENHRY, CDR2 SYGVKD. V was clipped by 6 bases and J by 4 bases; unmatched bases: 7. The CDR3 extends over 16 amino acids. Here the CDR3 reads CAIRPPDRGGANVLTF. The DNA of the CDR3 is TGTGCCATCAGGCCGCCGGACAGGGGAGGGGCCAACGTCCTGACTTTC.

The rearrangement links TRBV29-1 to TRBJ2-5, with TRBD1 matching 7 bases. CDR1 is SQVTM and CDR2 is ANQGSEA in the germline V gene. The CDR3 is made up of 16 amino acids. With V trimmed by 4 bases and J by 2 bases, 13 bases remained unmatched. CDR3 bases: TGCAGCGTTGTACTTCCCGACAGGGCCCTTCAAGAGACCCAGTACTTC. Its translation: CSVVLPDRALQETQYF.

The gene calls are TRBV5-4 and TRBJ2-1; TRBD1 matches 12 bases. The CDR3 totals 16 residues. V dropped 4 bases and J dropped 5; count of bases not matched to a gene: 7. The germline V gene encodes CDR1 SGHNT and CDR2 YYREEE (reference sequence). CDR3 sequence: CASSAGTGGANNEQFF. Here the CDR3 DNA reads TGTGCCAGCAGCGCCGGGACAGGGGGCGCGAACAATGAGCAGTTCTTC.

The gene calls are TRBV5-1 and TRBJ2-2; TRBD1 agrees at 8 bases. The V segment lost 4 bases and the J segment 3 bases; nucleotides outside the gene matches: 5. The germline V gene encodes CDR1 SGHRS and CDR2 YFSETQ. The CDR3 is made up of 15 amino acids. CDR3 in amino acids: CASSETGVDTGELFF. In DNA, the CDR3 is TGCGCCAGCAGCGAGACAGGGGTGGACACCGGGGAGCTGTTTTTT.

In nucleotides, the CDR3 is TGTGCCAGCAGTACGACCTCAGGACTAGCGGAAGAGCAGTACTTC. Translating gives CASSTTSGLAEEQYF. The rearrangement links TRBV6-5 to TRBJ2-7, with 10 bases identical to TRBD2. The J segment lost 7 bases and the V segment lost 5 bases, leaving 11 bases of the junction unmatched. Germline-derived CDR1 and CDR2 are MNHEY and SVGAGI. The CDR3 loop spans 15 amino acids.

The rearrangement joins TRBV19 to TRBJ2-3; 14 bases match TRBD2. The CDR3 has 14 residues. Germline CDR1 is LNHDA and CDR2 is SQIVND (reference sequence). V was clipped by 5 bases and J by 9 bases; unmatched bases: 4. CDR3 nucleotide sequence: TGTGCCAGTAGTCCAGGGACTAGCGGGAGAACGCAGTATTTT. This sequence encodes CASSPGTSGRTQYF.

This chain links TRBV6-5 with TRBJ1-3, with D perhaps matching TRBD1 (5 bases). From germline, CDR1 is MNHEY and CDR2 SVGAGI. V lost 6 bases and J lost 3, with 12 bases in between. The CDR3 has 14 amino acids. The chain's CDR3 is CASSRGGGGNTIYF. CDR3 DNA: TGTGCCAGCAGCCGGGGGGGTGGTGGAAACACCATATATTTT.

CDR3 loop: CASSPQGAGGNEQFF. In nucleotides, the CDR3 is TGTGCCAGCAGCCCTCAGGGCGCGGGGGGAAATGAGCAGTTCTTC. The rearrangement joins TRBV9 to TRBJ2-1; 8 bases fit TRBD2. The trim removed 4 bases at V and 7 bases at J, leaving 10 bases unmatched. The CDR3 sequence is 15 residues long. Germline values: CDR1 SGDLS, CDR2 YYNGEE. Drawing the rest from reference TRBV9 and TRBJ2-1, the complete variable domain is DSGVTQTPKHLITATGQRVTLRCSPRSGDLSVYWYQQSLDQGLQFLIQYYNGEERAKGNILERFSAQQFPDLHSELNLSSLELGDSALYFCASSPQGAGGNEQFFGPGTRLTVL.

V is TRBV30 and J is TRBJ2-7; D is perhaps TRBD1 (6 bases). CDR3 length: 14 amino acids. Germline V gene data show CDR1 as GTSNPN and CDR2 as SVGIG (reference sequence). V lost 4 bases and J lost 2, with 15 bases in between. CDR3 coding DNA: TGTGCCTGGATCAGACCGGGACAAACCTACGAGCAGTACTTC. Amino acid sequence: CAWIRPGQTYEQYF. The variable domain in full, with the rest retrieved from reference TRBV30 and TRBJ2-7, is SQTIHQWPATLVQPVGSPLSLECTVEGTSNPNLYWYRQAAGRGLQLLFYSVGIGQISSEVPQNLSASRPQDRQFILSSKKLLLSDSGFYLCAWIRPGQTYEQYFGPGTRLTVT.

V usage is TRBV19 and J usage is TRBJ2-1; 16 nucleotides agree with TRBD2. J lost 2 bases, V lost 6 bases, and 7 bases had no gene match. CDR1 LNHDA and CDR2 SQIVND come from the germline V gene (reference sequence). The CDR3 consists of 18 residues. CDR3: CASSPGTSGRAAYNEQFF. The CDR3 DNA reads TGTGCCAGTAGCCCCGGGACTAGCGGGAGGGCGGCCTACAATGAGCAGTTCTTC.

This clone has only one observation. The chain combines TRBV7-3 with TRBJ1-3; 7 bases align to TRBD1. This CDR3 contains 14 residues. V shed 2 bases and J 4 bases; nucleotides not matched to a gene: 2. CDR1 is SGHTA, CDR2 FQGTGA, per germline. CDR3 sequence (DNA): TGTGCCAGCAGCTTAGGGACAGAAGGAAACACCATATATTTT. As protein: CASSLGTEGNTIYF.

This sequence joins TRBV29-1 and TRBJ2-5, with D unresolved. Germline V gives CDR1 SQVTM, CDR2 ANQGSEA. V gave up 3 bases and J gave up 7 bases, with 15 bases separating them. This CDR3 is built from 13 residues. The CDR3 DNA follows: TGCAGCGTTGAGGGCTACCCCGTAGGGACCCAGTACTTC. Translation gives CSVEGYPVGTQYF. The full variable domain, completed using reference TRBV29-1 and TRBJ2-5, is SAVISQKPSRDICQRGTSLTIQCQVDSQVTMMFWYRQQPGQSLTLIATANQGSEATYESGFVIDKFPISRPNLTFSTLTVSNMSPEDSSIYLCSVEGYPVGTQYFGPGTRLLVL.

This clone was recorded a few times. This chain connects TRBV28 to TRBJ1-1, with D maybe TRBD1 (6 bases). Germline CDR1 reads MDHEN; CDR2 reads SYDVKM. Trimming removed 6 bases from V and 3 bases from J, with 14 bases in between. This CDR3 has 14 residues. The CDR3 DNA is TGTGCCAGCAGCCCAGGGGCCGTGGACACTGAAGCTTTCTTT. This translates into CASSPGAVDTEAFF.

The J gene is TRBJ2-5, the V gene TRBV19; 7 nucleotides line up with TRBD1. Gene TRBJ2-7 matches the end of the DNA better, so the J call may be wrong. The CDR3 loop spans 12 amino acids. The germline V gene has CDR1 LNHDA and CDR2 SQIVND (reference sequence). The CDR3 DNA is TGTGCCAGTAGTAGACAGGGTGGCGAGCAGTACTTC. Its translation is CASSRQGGEQYF.

The chain uses TRBV7-6 and TRBJ2-5, with a weak D call TRBD2 (5 bases). This CDR3 spans 15 amino acids. The V gene's germline CDR1 is SGHVS and CDR2 FNYEAQ. V lost 0 bases to trimming and J lost 0 bases, with 8 bases between them. CDR3 protein: CASSLAGGYQETQYF. CDR3 DNA: TGTGCCAGCAGCTTAGCGGGCGGGTACCAAGAGACCCAGTACTTC.

The chain carries TRBV30 and TRBJ2-3; D is possibly TRBD2 (6 bases). Germline CDR1 GTSNPN, CDR2 SVGIG (reference sequence). Trimming cost V 1 base and J 0 bases, with 14 bases left between them. This CDR3 has 16 residues. DNA of the CDR3: TGTGCCTGGAGTGCTAGGAGGGCCGGAAGCACAGATACGCAGTATTTT. Its protein product is CAWSARRAGSTDTQYF.

This clone was recorded a few times. V gene TRBV11-2 combines with J gene TRBJ2-2; 10 positions agree with TRBD2. The CDR3 has 18 residues. V lost 0 bases to trimming and J lost 2 bases; unmatched junction nucleotides: 6. Per germline, CDR1 SGHAT and CDR2 FQNNGV. Here the CDR3 DNA reads TGTGCCAGCAGCTTAGATCGGGGACTAGCGCTTAACACCGGGGAGCTGTTTTTT. Protein sequence: CASSLDRGLALNTGELFF.